These 28 T cell receptor beta chains were sequenced from one sample in a study of blood T cell repertoires in COVID-19 (dated by TCRdb to 2018 to 2021). The library was prepared using the immunoSEQ multiplex PCR assay. TCRdb holds this immuneACCESS table with in-frame rearrangements only. Some clones are missing; in checked studies, unresolved V genes explain under half, and the rest has no known cause. The sample table holds about 67,000 clones, of which roughly three quarters were seen once. Of the sample, about 6% falls within the top ten clones. Sequenced material: peripheral blood. These receptors all stem from a woman aged 60-75 years with acute or convalescent COVID-19.

This chain connects TRBV4-2 to TRBJ2-3, with 12 bases identical to TRBD2. V trimming: 3 bases; J trimming: 6 bases; junction bases outside the gene matches: 13. The CDR3 totals 18 residues. Germline CDR1 reads LGHNA; CDR2 reads YNFKEQ. The CDR3 loop is CASSHPLASGGGPDTQYF. CDR3 nucleotide sequence: TGTGCCAGCAGCCACCCCCTAGCTAGCGGGGGGGGTCCCGATACGCAGTATTTT.

This clone has only a few counts. The rearrangement joins TRBV7-9 to TRBJ2-7; D unresolved. Looked up from germline, CDR1 is SEHNR and CDR2 is FQNEAQ (reference sequence). This CDR3 spans 14 amino acids. The germline V and J ends were trimmed by 4 bases and 3 bases, with 13 bases remaining between them. The CDR3 nucleotides are TGTGCCAGCAGCTCCCAAAACAAATTCTACGAGCAGTACTTC. Translated, it gives CASSSQNKFYEQYF.

The count of this clone is one. The genes are TRBV7-9 and TRBJ1-2, with 7 bases matching TRBD1. Germline V lookup: CDR1 SEHNR, CDR2 FQNEAQ (reference sequence). The CDR3 runs to 15 residues. V lost 1 base, J lost 3 bases, and 5 bases stayed unmatched. CDR3 nucleotides: TGTGCCAGCAGCTTAGTAGGTACAGGGGACTATGGCTACACCTTC. Amino acid sequence: CASSLVGTGDYGYTF.

The chain is built from TRBV7-9 and TRBJ2-3; a possible D gene is TRBD1 (5 bases). Trimming stripped 1 base from V and 2 bases from J, with 7 bases between. The length of the CDR3 is 14 residues. Germline CDR1 SEHNR, CDR2 FQNEAQ (reference sequence). The CDR3 spells CASSLDRYTDTQYF. The CDR3 coding sequence is TGTGCCAGCAGCTTAGACAGGTACACAGATACGCAGTATTTT. Using reference TRBV7-9 and TRBJ2-3 for the parts outside the CDR3, the full variable domain is DTGVSQNPRHKITKRGQNVTFRCDPISEHNRLYWYRQTLGQGPEFLTYFQNEAQLEKSRLLSDRFSAERPKGSFSTLEIQRTEQGDSAMYLCASSLDRYTDTQYFGPGTRLTVL.

The chain has TRBV6-2 or TRBV6-3 and TRBJ2-3; 10 bases line up with TRBD2. The CDR3 is 18 amino acids. V was pared by 0 bases and J by 5 bases, with 11 bases of the junction left unmatched. Germline values: CDR1 MNHEY, CDR2 SVGEGT. CDR3 in amino acids: CASSYSLPGTSVGDTQYF. The CDR3 DNA follows: TGTGCCAGCAGTTACTCGCTACCCGGGACTAGCGTTGGAGATACGCAGTATTTT.

CDR3 nucleotides: TGTGCCACCCGGGGGGGTCCAGGAGGGGAGCAGTACTTC. This codes for CATRGGPGGEQYF. The chain carries TRBV2 and TRBJ2-7, with 8 bases identical to TRBD2. The CDR3 runs 13 residues. The germline gives CDR1 SNHLY, CDR2 FYNNEI. J gave up 7 bases and V 10 bases, and 12 bases lay outside the gene matches.

This chain joins TRBV6-2 or TRBV6-3 and TRBJ1-1; no clear D gene. Per the germline V gene, CDR1 is MNHEY and CDR2 is SVGEGT. Trimming shortened V by 5 bases and J by 0 bases, and 4 bases separated the two germline ends. The CDR3 is 12 residues long. The CDR3 DNA reads as TGTGCCAGCAGTCGTTTGAACACTGAAGCTTTCTTT. It is translated as CASSRLNTEAFF.

The V and J genes are TRBV4-3 and TRBJ2-2, with D perhaps matching TRBD1 (5 bases). There are 15 residues in the CDR3. The V end lost 1 base, the J end lost 3 bases, and 9 bases lay between the germline ends. Germline CDR1 and CDR2: LGHNA and YSLEER. The CDR3 region is CASSQAPTDTGELFF. In DNA form, the CDR3 reads TGCGCCAGCAGCCAAGCCCCGACAGACACCGGGGAGCTGTTTTTT.

The rearrangement joins TRBV7-2 to TRBJ2-1; TRBD1 might be the D (5 bases). Trimming took off 4 bases at V and 7 bases at J, with 11 bases between the two ends. The CDR3 loop spans 13 amino acids. Germline V gene lookup returns CDR1 SGHTA and CDR2 FQGNSA. The CDR3, as DNA: TGTGCCAGCAGCTCCCTAAGGGGTAATGAGCAGTTCTTC. Protein sequence: CASSSLRGNEQFF.

J is TRBJ1-2 and V is TRBV27; TRBD1 is a possible D gene (5 bases). The CDR3 length is 14 residues. CDR1 MNHEY and CDR2 SMNVEV come from the germline V gene (reference sequence). Trimming stripped 2 bases from V and 3 bases from J, with 10 bases between. Here the CDR3 DNA reads TGTGCCAGCAGTTTAATAGGGGAAGACTATGGCTACACCTTC. Protein sequence: CASSLIGEDYGYTF.

The rearrangement uses TRBV28 and TRBJ2-3; 9 bases are a match to TRBD2. Trimming took 7 bases from V and 2 from J; bases not matched to a gene: 13. Germline CDR1 is MDHEN and CDR2 is SYDVKM. This CDR3 is built from 17 residues. CDR3 bases: TGTGCCAGCACCGAGGGGGCTAGCGGGGATTTCACAGATACGCAGTATTTT. Its translation: CASTEGASGDFTDTQYF.

V gene TRBV10-2 combines with J gene TRBJ1-1, with D tentatively TRBD1 (5 bases). Trimming took off 4 bases at V and 1 base at J, with 10 bases between the two ends. CDR1 is WSHSY and CDR2 is SAAADI in the germline V gene. This CDR3 has 14 residues. CDR3 protein: CASSGAGWNTEAFF. DNA of the CDR3: TGCGCCAGCAGTGGGGCAGGGTGGAACACTGAAGCTTTCTTT.

V is TRBV5-4 and J is TRBJ2-1; tentative D call: TRBD2 (7 bases). CDR1 SGHNT and CDR2 YYREEE come from the germline V gene (reference sequence). The CDR3 loop spans 14 amino acids. The ends were cut back, 0 bases at V and 14 bases at J, with 18 bases in the middle. The DNA for the CDR3 is TGTGCCAGCAGCTTGGCCAACCGGCGGGGGCGGGAGTTCTTC. Encoded protein: CASSLANRRGREFF.

In DNA form, the CDR3 reads TGCGCCAGCAGCTTGTTAGGACAGTTGAACACTGAAGCTTTCTTT. The encoded protein is CASSLLGQLNTEAFF. V is TRBV5-1 and J is TRBJ1-1, with D perhaps TRBD1 (6 bases). V was clipped by 1 base and J by 0 bases, with 10 bases between them. The CDR3 is 15 residues long. CDR1 is SGHRS, CDR2 YFSETQ, per germline.

CDR3 nucleotide sequence: TGTGCTACTAGCGGGGGCCGGGGGGAGACCCAGTACTTC. It translates to CATSGGRGETQYF. The V call is TRBV19, the J call TRBJ2-5; 11 nucleotides match TRBD2. Germline V gene lookup returns CDR1 LNHDA and CDR2 SQIVND (reference sequence). CDR3 length equals 13 residues.

The chain joins TRBV16 to TRBJ2-7; possibly TRBD1 for D (5 bases). The CDR3 runs to 14 residues. Germline-derived CDR1 and CDR2 are KGHSY and FQNENV. The V end lost 3 bases, the J end lost 0 bases, and 9 bases lay between the germline ends. This CDR3 is CASSQTASSYEQYF. The CDR3 region has the DNA TGTGCCAGCAGCCAGACAGCGAGCTCCTACGAGCAGTACTTC. Full variable domain (missing parts from reference TRBV16 and TRBJ2-7): GEEVAQTPKHLVRGEGQKAKLYCAPIKGHSYVFWYQQVLKNEFKFLISFQNENVFDETGMPKERFSAKCLPNSPCSLEIQATKLEDSAVYFCASSQTASSYEQYFGPGTRLTVT.

The genes are TRBV9 and TRBJ2-5; TRBD1 agrees at 10 bases. The germline CDR1 and CDR2 sequences are SGDLS and YYNGEE. CDR3 length: 15 amino acids. With 7 bases clipped from V and 3 bases from J, the junction kept 9 bases outside the gene matches. The CDR3: CASGTGDWAKETQYF. The CDR3 nucleotides read TGTGCCAGCGGGACAGGGGATTGGGCTAAAGAGACCCAGTACTTC.

The rearrangement joins TRBV13 to TRBJ2-7, with 9 bases that match TRBD2. Per the germline V gene, CDR1 is PRHDT and CDR2 is FYEKMQ (reference sequence). The CDR3 runs to 16 residues. V was pared by 2 bases and J by 3 bases, with 8 bases of the junction left unmatched. CDR3 region: CASSLFPATSGYEQYF. As DNA, the CDR3 is TGTGCCAGCAGCTTATTTCCGGCGACTAGCGGCTACGAGCAGTACTTC.

This clone occurred once. The chain carries TRBV11-2 and TRBJ2-7, with D possibly being TRBD2 (5 bases). This CDR3 is 14 amino acids long. The V end lost 3 bases, the J end lost 4 bases, and 13 bases lay between the germline ends. The germline V gene encodes CDR1 SGHAT and CDR2 FQNNGV. The CDR3 DNA sequence: TGTGCCAGCAGCTTTAACAGCGGTGGGTACGAGCAGTACTTC. It codes for CASSFNSGGYEQYF.

The J gene is TRBJ2-5, the V gene TRBV28, with a weak D call TRBD2 (6 bases). The CDR3 totals 13 residues. The germline V gene encodes CDR1 MDHEN and CDR2 SYDVKM. The ends were cut back, 3 bases at V and 3 bases at J, with 8 bases in the middle. The CDR3 is CASSFSGEETQYF. The DNA for the CDR3 is TGTGCCAGCAGTTTTAGCGGCGAAGAGACCCAGTACTTC. Filled out from reference TRBV28 and TRBJ2-5, the complete variable domain reads DVKVTQSSRYLVKRTGEKVFLECVQDMDHENMFWYRQDPGLGLRLIYFSYDVKMKEKGDIPEGYSVSREKKERFSLILESASTNQTSMYLCASSFSGEETQYFGPGTRLLVL.

The genes are TRBV5-1 and TRBJ1-2; unclear D gene. The germline V gene encodes CDR1 SGHRS and CDR2 YFSETQ. The CDR3 sequence is 15 residues long. Trimming pared 3 bases from V and 3 bases from J, leaving 15 bases between. DNA of the CDR3: TGCGCCAGCAGCTCGGAGCCGGGGATGGACTATGGCTACACCTTC. Encoded protein: CASSSEPGMDYGYTF.

The chain recombines TRBV7-2 with TRBJ1-6; D call uncertain. Per germline, CDR1 SGHTA and CDR2 FQGNSA. This CDR3 region has 14 residues. V gave up 6 bases and J gave up 9 bases, with 15 bases separating them. CDR3 loop: CASREREARSPLHF. CDR3 DNA: TGTGCCAGCAGGGAAAGGGAGGCCCGTTCACCCCTCCACTTT.

This clone was seen only once. The V and J genes are TRBV19 and TRBJ2-7, with D possibly matching TRBD2 (6 bases). Germline values: CDR1 LNHDA, CDR2 SQIVND (reference sequence). V was cut by 11 bases and J by 2 bases, with 13 bases left in between. The CDR3 length is 12 residues. The CDR3 region has the DNA TGTGCCTGTGGGAGGCAGCCCTACGAGCAGTACTTC. Translated: CACGRQPYEQYF. The variable domain in full, with the rest retrieved from reference TRBV19 and TRBJ2-7, is DGGITQSPKYLFRKEGQNVTLSCEQNLNHDAMYWYRQDPGQGLRLIYYSQIVNDFQKGDIAEGYSVSREKKESFPLTVTSAQKNPTAFYLCACGRQPYEQYFGPGTRLTVT.

The J gene is TRBJ1-1, the V gene TRBV7-3, with a weak D call TRBD1 (6 bases). Trimming left V 4 bases short and J 0 bases short, with 15 bases between. This CDR3 has 16 residues. The germline gives CDR1 SGHTA, CDR2 FQGTGA. The CDR3 protein is CASSSPGQELNTEAFF. CDR3 sequence (DNA): TGTGCCAGCAGCTCGCCGGGACAAGAATTGAACACTGAAGCTTTCTTT.

The rearrangement links TRBV5-8 to TRBJ1-5; no definite D call. Germline V gene data show CDR1 as SGHTS and CDR2 as YDEGEE. The CDR3 length is 15 residues. Trimming pared 2 bases from V and 7 bases from J, leaving 16 bases between. The CDR3 loop reads CASSFRQASGQPQHF. The DNA for the CDR3 is TGTGCCAGCAGCTTCCGGCAGGCATCGGGGCAGCCCCAGCATTTT.

This chain uses TRBV5-1 with TRBJ1-2; D is perhaps TRBD1 (6 bases). The CDR3 spans 14 residues. The V gene lost 0 bases and the J gene lost 6 bases, with 12 bases spanning the gap. CDR1 and CDR2 from the germline V gene are SGHRS and YFSETQ. Here the CDR3 DNA reads TGCGCCAGCAGCTTGGCGACAGGAGGTGATGGCTACACCTTC. This encodes CASSLATGGDGYTF.

The gene calls are TRBV5-1 and TRBJ1-1; 7 bases fit TRBD1. The CDR3 spans 16 residues. V lost 3 bases, J lost 2 bases, and 10 bases stayed unmatched. From germline, CDR1 is SGHRS and CDR2 YFSETQ. This CDR3 reads CASSWAGTASNTEAFF. The DNA of the CDR3 is TGCGCCAGCAGCTGGGCCGGGACAGCGTCTAACACTGAAGCTTTCTTT.

V usage is TRBV5-1 and J usage is TRBJ1-2, with TRBD1 as a possible D gene (5 bases). V lost 1 base and J lost 1, with 11 bases in between. This CDR3 has 15 amino acids. Germline loops: CDR1 SGHRS, CDR2 YFSETQ. The CDR3 DNA reads TGCGCCAGCAGCTTGTCCGGGGGTCGTAACTATGGCTACACCTTC. It is translated as CASSLSGGRNYGYTF.